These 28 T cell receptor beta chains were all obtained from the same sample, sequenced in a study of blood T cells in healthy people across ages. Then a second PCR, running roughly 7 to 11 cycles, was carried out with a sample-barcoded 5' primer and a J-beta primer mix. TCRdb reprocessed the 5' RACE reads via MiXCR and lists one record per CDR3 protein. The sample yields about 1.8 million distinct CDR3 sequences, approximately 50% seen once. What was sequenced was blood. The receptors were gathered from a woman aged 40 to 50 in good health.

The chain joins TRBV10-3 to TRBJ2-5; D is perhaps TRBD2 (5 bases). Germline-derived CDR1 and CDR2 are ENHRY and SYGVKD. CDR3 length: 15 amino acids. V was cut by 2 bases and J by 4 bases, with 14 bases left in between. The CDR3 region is CAISENPTGLETQYF. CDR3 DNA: TGTGCCATCAGTGAGAACCCAACGGGGTTAGAGACCCAGTACTTC.

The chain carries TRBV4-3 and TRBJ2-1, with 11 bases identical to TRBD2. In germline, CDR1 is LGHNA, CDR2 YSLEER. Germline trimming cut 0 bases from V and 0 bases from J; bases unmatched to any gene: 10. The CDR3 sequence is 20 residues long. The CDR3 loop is CASSQDSTSGGISSYNEQFF. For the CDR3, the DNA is TGCGCCAGCAGCCAAGACAGTACTAGCGGGGGAATAAGCTCCTACAATGAGCAGTTCTTC.

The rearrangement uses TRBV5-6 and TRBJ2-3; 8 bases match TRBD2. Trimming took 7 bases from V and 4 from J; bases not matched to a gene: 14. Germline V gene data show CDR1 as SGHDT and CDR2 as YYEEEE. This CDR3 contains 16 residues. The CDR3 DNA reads TGTGCCAGCCGGGTTCGACGGACTAGCATCCCAGATACGCAGTATTTT. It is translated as CASRVRRTSIPDTQYF.

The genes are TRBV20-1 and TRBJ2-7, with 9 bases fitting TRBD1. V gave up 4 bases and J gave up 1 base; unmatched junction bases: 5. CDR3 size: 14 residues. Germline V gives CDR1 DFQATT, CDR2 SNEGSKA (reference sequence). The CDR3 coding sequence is TGCAGTGCTAAGGACAGGGGCTTTTCCTACGAGCAGTACTTC. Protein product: CSAKDRGFSYEQYF.

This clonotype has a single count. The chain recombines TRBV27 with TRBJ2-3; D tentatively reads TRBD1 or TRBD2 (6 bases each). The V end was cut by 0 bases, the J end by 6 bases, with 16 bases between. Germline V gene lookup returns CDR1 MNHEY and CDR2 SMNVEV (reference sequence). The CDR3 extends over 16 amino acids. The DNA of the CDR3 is TGTGCCAGCAGTTTATCTGAGGAGGGGGTCGGTGATACGCAGTATTTT. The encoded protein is CASSLSEEGVGDTQYF.

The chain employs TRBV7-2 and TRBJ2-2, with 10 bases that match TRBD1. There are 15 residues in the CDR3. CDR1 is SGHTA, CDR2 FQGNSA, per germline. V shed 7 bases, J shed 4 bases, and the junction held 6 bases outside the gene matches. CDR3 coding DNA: TGTGCCAGCAAATGGGACAGGGGACCCACCGGGGAGCTGTTTTTT. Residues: CASKWDRGPTGELFF.

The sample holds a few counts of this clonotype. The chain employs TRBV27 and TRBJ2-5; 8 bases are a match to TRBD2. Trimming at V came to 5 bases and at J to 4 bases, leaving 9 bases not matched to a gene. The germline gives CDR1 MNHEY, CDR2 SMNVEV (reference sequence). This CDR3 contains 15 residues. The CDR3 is CASSPGGGPRETQYF. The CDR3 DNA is TGTGCCAGCAGTCCAGGCGGGGGGCCCAGAGAGACCCAGTACTTC.

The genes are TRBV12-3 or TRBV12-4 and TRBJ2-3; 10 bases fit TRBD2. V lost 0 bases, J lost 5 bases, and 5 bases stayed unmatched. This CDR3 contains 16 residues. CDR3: CASSLASGGAGDTQYF. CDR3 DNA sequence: TGTGCCAGCAGTTTAGCAAGCGGGGGGGCCGGAGATACGCAGTATTTT.

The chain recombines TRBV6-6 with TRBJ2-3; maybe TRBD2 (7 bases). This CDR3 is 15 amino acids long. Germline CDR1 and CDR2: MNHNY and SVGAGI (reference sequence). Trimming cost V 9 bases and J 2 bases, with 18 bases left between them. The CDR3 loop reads CASKEGGRSTDTQYF. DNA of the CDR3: TGTGCCAGTAAGGAGGGGGGGAGGTCCACAGATACGCAGTATTTT.

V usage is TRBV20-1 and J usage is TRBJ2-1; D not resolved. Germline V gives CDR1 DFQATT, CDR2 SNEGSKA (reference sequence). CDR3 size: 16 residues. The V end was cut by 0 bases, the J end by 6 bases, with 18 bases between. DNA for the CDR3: TGCAGTGCTAGAGATCTGGGCCTAAGCCTTTCCAATGAGCAGTTCTTC. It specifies CSARDLGLSLSNEQFF.

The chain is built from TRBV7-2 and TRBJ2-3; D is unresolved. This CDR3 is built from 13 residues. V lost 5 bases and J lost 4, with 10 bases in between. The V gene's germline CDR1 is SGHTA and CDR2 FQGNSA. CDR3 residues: CASSQTEADTQYF. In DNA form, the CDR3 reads TGTGCCAGCAGCCAGACTGAAGCAGATACGCAGTATTTT.

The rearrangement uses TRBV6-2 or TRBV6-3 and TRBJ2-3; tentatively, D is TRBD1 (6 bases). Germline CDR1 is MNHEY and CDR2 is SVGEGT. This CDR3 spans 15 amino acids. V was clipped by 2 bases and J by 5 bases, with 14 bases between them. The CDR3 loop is CASSYSQGLVDTQYF. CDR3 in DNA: TGTGCCAGCAGTTACAGTCAGGGGTTGGTAGATACGCAGTATTTT.

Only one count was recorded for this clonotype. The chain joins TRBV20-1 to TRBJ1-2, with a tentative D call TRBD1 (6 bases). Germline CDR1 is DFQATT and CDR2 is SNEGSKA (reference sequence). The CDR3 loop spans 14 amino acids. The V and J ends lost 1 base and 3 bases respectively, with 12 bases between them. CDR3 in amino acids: CSARVTGKDYGYTF. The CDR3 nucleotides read TGCAGTGCTAGAGTAACAGGGAAGGACTATGGCTACACCTTC.

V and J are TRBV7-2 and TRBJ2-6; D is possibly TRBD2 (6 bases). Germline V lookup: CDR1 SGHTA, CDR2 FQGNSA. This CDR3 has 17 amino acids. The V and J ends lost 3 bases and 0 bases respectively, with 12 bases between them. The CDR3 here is CASSFQTGVSGANVLTF. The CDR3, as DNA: TGTGCCAGCAGCTTCCAGACGGGGGTCTCTGGGGCCAACGTCCTGACTTTC.

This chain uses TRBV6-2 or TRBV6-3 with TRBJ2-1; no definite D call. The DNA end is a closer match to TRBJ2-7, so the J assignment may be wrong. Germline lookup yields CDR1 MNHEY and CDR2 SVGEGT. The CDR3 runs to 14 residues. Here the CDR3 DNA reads TGTGCCACCGCTGTTGACACCTCCTACAATGAGCAGTACTTC. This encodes CATAVDTSYNEQYF.

The CDR3 region is CASSDFSGKGEQFF. The CDR3 DNA follows: TGTGCCAGCAGTGACTTTTCAGGGAAGGGTGAGCAGTTCTTC. This chain connects TRBV2 to TRBJ2-1; perhaps TRBD1 as D (5 bases). The CDR3 runs 14 residues. CDR1 is SNHLY, CDR2 FYNNEI, per germline. V was clipped by 3 bases and J by 9 bases, with 15 bases between them.

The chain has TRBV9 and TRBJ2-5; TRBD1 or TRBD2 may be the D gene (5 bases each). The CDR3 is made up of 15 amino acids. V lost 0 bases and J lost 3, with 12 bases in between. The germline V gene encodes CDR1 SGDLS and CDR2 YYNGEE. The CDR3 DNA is TGTGCCAGCAGCGTAGCGCCAGGGACCAAAGAGACCCAGTACTTC. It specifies CASSVAPGTKETQYF.

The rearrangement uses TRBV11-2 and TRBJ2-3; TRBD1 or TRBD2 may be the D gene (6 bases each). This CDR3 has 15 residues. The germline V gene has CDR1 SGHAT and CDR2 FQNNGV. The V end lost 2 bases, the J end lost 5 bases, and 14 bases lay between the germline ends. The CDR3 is CASSLRSGAKDTQYF. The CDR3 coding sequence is TGTGCCAGCAGCTTAAGGTCGGGGGCGAAAGATACGCAGTATTTT.

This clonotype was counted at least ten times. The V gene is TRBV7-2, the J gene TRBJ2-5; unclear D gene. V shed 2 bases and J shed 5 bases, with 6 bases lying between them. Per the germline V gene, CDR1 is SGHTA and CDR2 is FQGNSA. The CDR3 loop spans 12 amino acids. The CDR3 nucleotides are TGTGCCAGCAGCTTATCGGTCGAGACCCAGTACTTC. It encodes CASSLSVETQYF.

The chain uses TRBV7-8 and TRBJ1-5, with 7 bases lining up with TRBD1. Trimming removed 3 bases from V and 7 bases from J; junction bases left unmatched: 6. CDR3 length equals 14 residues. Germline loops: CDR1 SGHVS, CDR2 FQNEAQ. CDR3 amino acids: CASSLRGQKQPQHF. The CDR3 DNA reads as TGTGCCAGCAGCTTGAGGGGACAGAAGCAGCCCCAGCATTTT.

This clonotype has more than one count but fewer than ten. The CDR3 DNA reads as TGCAGCGTGGGGGGCTCTGTTGAGACACAAGAGGGGCTCTACAATGAGCAGTTCTTC. Translation: CSVGGSVETQEGLYNEQFF. J is TRBJ2-1 and V is TRBV29-1, with D perhaps matching TRBD1 or TRBD2 (6 bases each). Germline CDR1 reads SQVTM; CDR2 reads ANQGSEA. The CDR3 runs 19 residues. Trimming removed 6 bases at V and 3 bases at J, with 30 bases between.

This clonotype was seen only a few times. The CDR3 spells CASSQRAGVTDTQYF. CDR3 nucleotide sequence: TGTGCCAGCAGCCAACGGGCGGGGGTTACAGATACGCAGTATTTT. V is TRBV4-2 and J is TRBJ2-3; 7 nucleotides line up with TRBD2. V shed 2 bases and J 3 bases; nucleotides not matched to a gene: 5. Germline V gives CDR1 LGHNA, CDR2 YNFKEQ. The CDR3 is made up of 15 amino acids.

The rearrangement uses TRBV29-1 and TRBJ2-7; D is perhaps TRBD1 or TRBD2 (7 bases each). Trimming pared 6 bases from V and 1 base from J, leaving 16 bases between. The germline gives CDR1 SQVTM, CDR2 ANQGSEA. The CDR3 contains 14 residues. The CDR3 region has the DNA TGCAGCGTCGTTGACAGGGAGGGGTCCTACGAGCAGTACTTC. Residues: CSVVDREGSYEQYF.

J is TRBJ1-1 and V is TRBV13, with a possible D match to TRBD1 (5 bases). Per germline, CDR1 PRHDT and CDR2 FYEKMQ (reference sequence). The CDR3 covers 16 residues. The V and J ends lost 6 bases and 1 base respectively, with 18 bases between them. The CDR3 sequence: CASRLRWRGRNTEAFF. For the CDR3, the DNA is TGTGCCAGCAGATTAAGGTGGAGGGGCAGGAACACTGAAGCTTTCTTT.

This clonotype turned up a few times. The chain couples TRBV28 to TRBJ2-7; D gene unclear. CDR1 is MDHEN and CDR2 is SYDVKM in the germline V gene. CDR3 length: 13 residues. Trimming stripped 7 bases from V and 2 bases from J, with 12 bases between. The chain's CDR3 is CASTSATPYEQYF. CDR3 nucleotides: TGTGCCAGCACCAGCGCGACCCCCTACGAGCAGTACTTC. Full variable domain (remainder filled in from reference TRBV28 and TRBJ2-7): DVKVTQSSRYLVKRTGEKVFLECVQDMDHENMFWYRQDPGLGLRLIYFSYDVKMKEKGDIPEGYSVSREKKERFSLILESASTNQTSMYLCASTSATPYEQYFGPGTRLTVT.

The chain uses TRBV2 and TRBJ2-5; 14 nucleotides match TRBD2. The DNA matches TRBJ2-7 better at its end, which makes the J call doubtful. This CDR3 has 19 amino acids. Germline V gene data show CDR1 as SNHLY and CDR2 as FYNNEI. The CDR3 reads CASTLRYRTSGGPGYEQYF. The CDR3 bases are TGTGCCAGCACCCTTCGTTACAGGACTAGCGGGGGGCCTGGGTACGAGCAGTACTTC.

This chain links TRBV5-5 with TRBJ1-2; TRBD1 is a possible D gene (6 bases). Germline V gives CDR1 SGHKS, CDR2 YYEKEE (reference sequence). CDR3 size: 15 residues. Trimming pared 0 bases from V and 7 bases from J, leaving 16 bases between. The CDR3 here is CASSLDRAVAGGYTF. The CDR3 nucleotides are TGTGCCAGCAGCTTGGACAGGGCGGTCGCGGGTGGCTACACCTTC. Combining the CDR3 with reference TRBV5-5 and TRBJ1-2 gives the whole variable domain DAGVTQSPTHLIKTRGQQVTLRCSPISGHKSVSWYQQVLGQGPQFIFQYYEKEERGRGNFPDRFSARQFPNYSSELNVNALLLGDSALYLCASSLDRAVAGGYTFGSGTRLTVV.

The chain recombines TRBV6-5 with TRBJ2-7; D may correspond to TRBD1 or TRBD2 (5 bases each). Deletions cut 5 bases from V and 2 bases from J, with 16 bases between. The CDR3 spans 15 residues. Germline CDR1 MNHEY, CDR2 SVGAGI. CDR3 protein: CASSPRGISPYEQYF. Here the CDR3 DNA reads TGTGCCAGCAGTCCCCGGGGCATCAGCCCCTACGAGCAGTACTTC.